This TCR beta chain appears in the sequencing data of a study of T cell clones after liver transplantation. Study in general: Standard immunosuppression, with no induction, continued until 12-24 months after transplant. Tolerant meant at least one year fully off immunosuppression without liver enzymes above twice normal.

Sequenced by immunoSEQ multiplex PCR; TCRdb stores in-frame clones only, minus some. Of around 97,000 clones in the sample, roughly four fifths are singletons; the top ten hold approximately 3%. The V and J ends lost 3 bases and 1 base respectively, with 11 bases between them. Germline V CDR1 and CDR2: SGHRS, YFSETQ. The CDR3 runs 14 residues. Unstimulated PBMCs were sorted into CD3+CD4+ and CD3+CD8+ populations. As concerns this clone: Its target is not known.

Regarding the study as a whole: A larger donor-reactive than third-party decline suggested partial antigen-specific deletion.

The sequenced sample was CD4+ T cells from blood, obtained around 49 months after liver transplant. The source of this sequence is a human patient who received a liver transplant. Some T cells may originate from the graft donor. This sequence joins TRBV5-1 and TRBJ2-7; no firm D call. The CDR3 sequence is CASSSAGSSYEQYF. As DNA, the CDR3 is TGCGCCAGCAGCTCTGCCGGGTCTTCCTACGAGCAGTACTTC.